Presented here are 10 T cell receptor beta chains from one specimen sequenced in a study of low-dose radiotherapy and immunotherapy resistance in tumors. Alpha- and beta-chain coverage of first-strand cDNA came from TRAV- and TRBV-specific primers. The TCRs were subjected to amplification over about 20 PCR cycles employing a constant-region primer in conjunction with a V-primer adapter. TCRdb reprocessed the reads with MiXCR, giving one entry per CDR3 protein. The sample contains tens of thousands of distinct CDR3 sequences, 9.4% of which appear only once. Described time point: before trial treatment. Sequences were derived from PBMCs, sampled before treatment. Receptors originate from a male donor with prostate cancer.

This clonotype was seen ten or more times. The chain joins TRBV29-1 to TRBJ1-2, with a weak D call TRBD1 (5 bases). Trimming cost V 6 bases and J 2 bases, with 13 bases left between them. The CDR3 covers 13 residues. CDR1 and CDR2 from the germline V gene are SQVTM and ANQGSEA. CDR3 sequence reads: CSVRRGTNYGYTF. CDR3 coding DNA: TGCAGCGTCCGGAGGGGAACAAACTATGGCTACACCTTC.

This clonotype was detected many times. The V gene is TRBV29-1, the J gene TRBJ2-1; 11 bases fit TRBD2. Germline-derived CDR1 and CDR2 are SQVTM and ANQGSEA. Unmatched junction bases numbered 5, after V lost 2 bases and J lost 5 bases. CDR3 length: 15 amino acids. The CDR3 reads CSVETSGRYDNEQFF. DNA of the CDR3: TGCAGCGTTGAAACTAGCGGGAGATACGACAATGAGCAGTTCTTC.

This clonotype was counted many times. The rearrangement uses TRBV6-8 and TRBJ2-7, with 9 nucleotides matching TRBD2. Trimming at V came to 0 bases and at J to 2 bases, leaving 14 bases not matched to a gene. Germline CDR1 MNHGY, CDR2 SAAAGT. The CDR3 spans 19 residues. The CDR3 loop is CASSYSGPHSGGPPYEQYF. DNA for the CDR3: TGTGCCAGCAGTTACTCGGGGCCCCATAGCGGGGGACCCCCCTACGAGCAGTACTTC.

Comments on this clonotype: This likely came from a read error, as a far larger clone is one base away. The V call is TRBV6-1, the J call TRBJ2-7; D ambiguous. CDR3 length equals 13 residues. V lost 6 bases, J lost 7 bases, and 16 bases lay in between. Germline V gene sequence: CDR1 MNHNS, CDR2 SASEGT. CDR3 nucleotide sequence: TGTGCCAGCAGGTATACTCAAGCGAGTGAGCAGTACTTC. It translates to CASRYTQASEQYF.

The V gene is TRBV28, the J gene TRBJ2-3; 7 bases are a match to TRBD2. The V and J ends lost 5 bases and 1 base, in that order; junction bases with no gene match: 0. The CDR3 totals 13 residues. Germline CDR1 and CDR2: MDHEN and SYDVKM. The CDR3 nucleotides read TGTGCCAGCAGTACTAGCGGCACAGATACGCAGTATTTT. Its protein product is CASSTSGTDTQYF.

This clonotype was seen many times. The chain joins TRBV19 to TRBJ1-3; D unclear. This CDR3 region has 17 residues. CDR1 and CDR2 from the germline V gene are LNHDA and SQIVND (reference sequence). V lost 3 bases to trimming and J lost 3 bases, with 18 bases between them. The CDR3 protein is CASSIVYLRVDGNTIYF. The CDR3 DNA is TGTGCCAGTAGTATTGTCTACCTACGAGTCGATGGAAACACCATATATTTT.

This clonotype was picked up many times. CDR3 amino acids: CASRTQGQNTDTQYF. The CDR3 nucleotides read TGTGCCAGCAGGACACAGGGACAGAACACAGATACGCAGTATTTT. J is TRBJ2-3 and V is TRBV28; 7 bases match TRBD1. Trimming took 6 bases from V and 2 from J; bases not matched to a gene: 8. From germline, CDR1 is MDHEN and CDR2 SYDVKM. The CDR3 totals 15 residues.

This clonotype was observed many times. This sequence joins TRBV20-1 and TRBJ2-7, with TRBD2 matching over 7 bases. The V gene end was trimmed by 3 bases and the J gene end by 0 bases; junction bases not matched to a gene: 5. Germline V gene lookup returns CDR1 DFQATT and CDR2 SNEGSKA (reference sequence). There are 14 residues in the CDR3. The CDR3 DNA reads as TGCAGTGCTAGGCCTAGCGGTAGCTCCTACGAGCAGTACTTC. Its translation is CSARPSGSSYEQYF.

This clonotype came up many times. V gene TRBV28 combines with J gene TRBJ2-7; 11 nucleotides align to TRBD2. The V gene end was trimmed by 3 bases and the J gene end by 5 bases; junction bases not matched to a gene: 9. The CDR3 sequence is 16 residues long. In germline, CDR1 is MDHEN, CDR2 SYDVKM. The CDR3 reads CASSFTLLAGENEQYF. Here the CDR3 DNA reads TGTGCCAGCAGTTTCACCTTACTAGCGGGAGAGAACGAGCAGTACTTC.

This clonotype was detected ten times or more. J is TRBJ2-7 and V is TRBV6-1; 7 bases are a match to TRBD1. This CDR3 region has 15 residues. The trim removed 0 bases at V and 2 bases at J, leaving 4 bases unmatched. Germline CDR1 is MNHNS and CDR2 is SASEGT. CDR3 DNA: TGTGCCAGCAGTGAAGCGTCAGGGGGACCCTACGAGCAGTACTTC. The encoded protein is CASSEASGGPYEQYF.